Reported below is one T cell receptor (beta chain). No antigen is known for it. The data stem from a study of T cell responses to AZD1222 COVID-19 vaccine. Study-wide points: Only after the peak T cell response were repertoires sampled.

This CDR3 is built from 15 residues. Germline loops: CDR1 SGHAT, CDR2 FQNNGV. V shed 3 bases, J shed 3 bases, and the junction held 5 bases outside the gene matches. Clones were read by immunoSEQ multiplex PCR, and TCRdb kept only the in-frame ones, dropping some. The sample carries 90,000 to 150,000 clones, 85% to 90% recorded once. The TCR sequence derives from an adult in good health. Sequencing was performed on peripheral blood, taken on day 0 of AZD1222 vaccination. This rearrangement joins TRBV11-2 to TRBJ1-3; the match to TRBD1 covers 7 bases. CDR3: CASSFRQGGGNTIYF. The CDR3 DNA follows: TGTGCCAGCAGCTTCCGACAGGGTGGTGGAAACACCATATATTTT.